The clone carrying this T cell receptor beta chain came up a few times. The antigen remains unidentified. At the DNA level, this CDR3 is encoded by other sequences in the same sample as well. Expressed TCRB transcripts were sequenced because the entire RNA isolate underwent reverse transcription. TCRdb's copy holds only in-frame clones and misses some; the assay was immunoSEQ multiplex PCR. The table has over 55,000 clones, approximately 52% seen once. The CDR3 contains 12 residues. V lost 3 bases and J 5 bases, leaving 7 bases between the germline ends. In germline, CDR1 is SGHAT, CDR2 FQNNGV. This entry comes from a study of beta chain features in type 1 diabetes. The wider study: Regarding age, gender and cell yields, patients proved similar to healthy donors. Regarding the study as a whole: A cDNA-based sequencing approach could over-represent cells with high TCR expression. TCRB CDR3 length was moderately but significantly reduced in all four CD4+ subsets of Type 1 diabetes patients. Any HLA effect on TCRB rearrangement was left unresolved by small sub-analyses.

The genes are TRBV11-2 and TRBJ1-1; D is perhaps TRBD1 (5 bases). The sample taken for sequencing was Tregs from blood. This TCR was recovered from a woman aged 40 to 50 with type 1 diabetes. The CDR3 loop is CASSLAGTEAFF. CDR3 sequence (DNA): TGTGCCAGCAGCTTGGCAGGGACTGAAGCTTTCTTT.